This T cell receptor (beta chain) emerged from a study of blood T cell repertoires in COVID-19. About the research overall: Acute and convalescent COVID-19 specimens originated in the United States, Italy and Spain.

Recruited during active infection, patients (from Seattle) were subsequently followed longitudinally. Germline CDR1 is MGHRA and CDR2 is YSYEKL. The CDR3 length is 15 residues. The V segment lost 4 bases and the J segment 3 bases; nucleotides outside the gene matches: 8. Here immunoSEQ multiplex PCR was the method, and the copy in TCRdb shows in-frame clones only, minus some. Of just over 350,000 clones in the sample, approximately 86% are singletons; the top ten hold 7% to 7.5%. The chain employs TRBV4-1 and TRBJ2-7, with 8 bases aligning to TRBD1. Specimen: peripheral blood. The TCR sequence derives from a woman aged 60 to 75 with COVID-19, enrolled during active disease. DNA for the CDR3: TGCGCCAGCAGCCTCCTGGGACAGGCAGACTACGAGCAGTACTTC. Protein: CASSLLGQADYEQYF.